The 3 T cell receptor beta chains reported below all come from one sample, sequenced in a study of PD-L1 blockade in urothelial cancer. Some clones are missing from TCRdb's copy, which holds only in-frame ones; the method was immunoSEQ multiplex PCR. Of about 95,000 clones detected, around 87% appear once; the ten largest clones hold roughly 1.6%. The sample's time point: pretreatment peripheral blood. The source material was PBMCs, sampled around atezolizumab (anti-PD-L1) treatment. These receptors all stem from a man aged 55 to 70 with urothelial cancer.

The V call is TRBV4-1, the J call TRBJ1-1, with 8 bases that match TRBD1. CDR3 size: 14 residues. The V segment lost 3 bases and the J segment 3 bases; nucleotides outside the gene matches: 3. Germline lookup yields CDR1 MGHRA and CDR2 YSYEKL. CDR3 region: CASSHPDRDTEAFF. CDR3 nucleotide sequence: TGCGCCAGCAGCCACCCGGACAGGGACACTGAAGCTTTCTTT.

The V and J genes are TRBV13 and TRBJ2-7; 10 bases are shared with TRBD1. Germline lookup yields CDR1 PRHDT and CDR2 FYEKMQ (reference sequence). The CDR3 loop spans 15 amino acids. V was pared by 5 bases and J by 4 bases, with 8 bases of the junction left unmatched. For the CDR3, the DNA is TGTGCCAGCAGCCCACCGGGACAGGGGTCGTACGAGCAGTACTTC. Its translation is CASSPPGQGSYEQYF.

The chain has TRBV6-5 and TRBJ2-7, with TRBD2 matching 8 bases. In germline, CDR1 is MNHEY, CDR2 SVGAGI. V lost 0 bases to trimming and J lost 5 bases; unmatched junction nucleotides: 9. This CDR3 comprises 16 residues. CDR3 sequence: CASSYSPPGGPHEQYF. CDR3 in DNA: TGTGCCAGCAGTTACTCCCCGCCGGGAGGGCCCCACGAGCAGTACTTC.